This paragraph covers one T cell receptor beta chain sequence. Its antigen remains unidentified. Germline V gene data show CDR1 as GTSNPN and CDR2 as SVGIG (reference sequence). This CDR3 has 17 amino acids. V lost 0 bases, J lost 3 bases, and 7 bases stayed unmatched. PCR amplification relied on 60 Vbeta primers (plus 13 Jbeta primers). Using immunoSEQ multiplex PCR, the repertoire was profiled, and TCRdb retains in-frame clones only, with some absent. Of approximately 110,000 clones listed, about 76% are singletons. The sample belongs to a study of cytomegalovirus exposure and HLA in healthy donors. Study outcomes and limitations: Testing in vitro showed a few CMV-associated chains specific for CMV antigens.

The gene calls are TRBV30 and TRBJ2-2; 10 nucleotides match TRBD1. Sequenced material: PBMCs. This TCR derives from a woman aged 55-70 years in good health and CMV-seropositive. The CDR3 DNA sequence: TGTGCCTGGAGTGTCACTGACAGGGGGCAGGACACCGGGGAGCTGTTTTTT. The encoded protein is CAWSVTDRGQDTGELFF.